Listed here are 15 T cell receptor beta chains from one sample, sequenced in a study of blood T cell repertoires in COVID-19. The repertoire was sequenced with immunoSEQ multiplex PCR; TCRdb's copy has only in-frame clones and lacks some. Here the sample spans approximately 94,000 clones, just over 85% being singletons. Sample: peripheral blood. These receptors were taken from a woman between 65 and 79 years old with acute or convalescent COVID-19.

CDR3 bases: TGCAGCGTTGGGGACAGATTAAATCAGCCCCAGCATTTT. Its translation: CSVGDRLNQPQHF. The chain joins TRBV29-1 to TRBJ1-5, with 7 bases identical to TRBD1. The CDR3 is 13 residues long. CDR1 is SQVTM and CDR2 is ANQGSEA in the germline V gene. J gave up 4 bases and V 4 bases, and 4 bases lay outside the gene matches.

The count of this clone is one. The chain is built from TRBV27 and TRBJ1-5; no clear D gene. V was trimmed by 5 bases and J by 0 bases, leaving 8 bases between them. The CDR3 runs to 14 residues. Per the germline V gene, CDR1 is MNHEY and CDR2 is SMNVEV (reference sequence). The CDR3 protein is CASSLHNSNQPQHF. CDR3 sequence (DNA): TGTGCCAGCAGTCTCCACAATAGCAATCAGCCCCAGCATTTT.

The CDR3, as DNA: TGTGCCAGCAGCTTATACTCGGCGGGGAAAAATGAGCAGTTCTTC. Its protein product is CASSLYSAGKNEQFF. J is TRBJ2-1 and V is TRBV7-3, with D possibly being TRBD2 (6 bases). CDR3 size: 15 residues. The germline gives CDR1 SGHTA, CDR2 FQGTGA. V was trimmed by 2 bases and J by 7 bases, leaving 15 bases between them.

CDR3 region: CASSAGGRSPLHF. In DNA, the CDR3 is TGTGCCAGCAGCGCAGGGGGACGTTCACCCCTCCACTTT. This chain links TRBV7-8 with TRBJ1-6; 7 positions agree with TRBD1. The germline V gene has CDR1 SGHVS and CDR2 FQNEAQ. This CDR3 has 13 amino acids. V lost 5 bases, J lost 9 bases, and 4 bases stayed unmatched.

This chain connects TRBV19 to TRBJ2-3; D gene unclear. The ends were cut back, 7 bases at V and 3 bases at J, with 14 bases in the middle. CDR1 is LNHDA, CDR2 SQIVND, per germline (reference sequence). The CDR3 extends over 14 amino acids. CDR3 nucleotides: TGTGCCAGTAAAAGTTTTTTAGTAACAGATACGCAGTATTTT. It yields the protein CASKSFLVTDTQYF.

The V gene is TRBV28, the J gene TRBJ2-7; tentative D call: TRBD1 (6 bases). The CDR3 is made up of 13 amino acids. The V end was cut by 5 bases, the J end by 2 bases, with 10 bases between. Looked up from germline, CDR1 is MDHEN and CDR2 is SYDVKM. CDR3 sequence reads: CASSRTGTYEQYF. The CDR3 coding sequence is TGTGCCAGCAGTCGTACAGGGACCTACGAGCAGTACTTC.

The chain combines TRBV3-1 (or the pseudogene TRBV3-2) with TRBJ1-1; D is possibly TRBD1 (6 bases). The length of the CDR3 is 16 residues. Germline loops: CDR1 LGHDT, CDR2 YNNKEL (reference sequence). V lost 0 bases and J lost 4, with 15 bases in between. The CDR3 loop is CASSQDFAGGRTEAFF. The CDR3 coding sequence is TGTGCCAGCAGCCAAGATTTTGCGGGGGGCCGCACTGAAGCTTTCTTT.

V usage is TRBV19 and J usage is TRBJ2-5; 10 nucleotides agree with TRBD1. Trimming cost V 3 bases and J 1 base; bases outside gene matches: 14. CDR1 is LNHDA, CDR2 SQIVND, per germline (reference sequence). The CDR3 is 19 residues long. In nucleotides, the CDR3 is TGTGCCAGTAGTATGTGGGGACAGGGGAGAGGGGGGATCCAAGAGACCCAGTACTTC. It yields the protein CASSMWGQGRGGIQETQYF.

V gene TRBV5-4 combines with J gene TRBJ2-3; 10 bases are shared with TRBD2. The germline V gene encodes CDR1 SGHNT and CDR2 YYREEE (reference sequence). Germline trimming cut 0 bases from V and 13 bases from J; bases unmatched to any gene: 8. The CDR3 is 14 residues long. DNA of the CDR3: TGTGCCAGCAGCTTGGTCCTAGCGGGGGATCCTGAGTATTTT. Translation: CASSLVLAGDPEYF.

The chain uses TRBV30 and TRBJ2-5; 9 bases agree with TRBD2. V lost 5 bases and J lost 0; bases outside the gene matches: 7. This CDR3 has 15 amino acids. Looked up from germline, CDR1 is GTSNPN and CDR2 is SVGIG (reference sequence). CDR3 loop: CAWSRLAAYQETQYF. In DNA form, the CDR3 reads TGTGCCTGGTCTCGACTAGCGGCGTACCAAGAGACCCAGTACTTC.

The chain combines TRBV28 with TRBJ2-7; 8 nucleotides line up with TRBD1. The CDR3 is 15 residues long. V dropped 3 bases and J dropped 0; count of bases not matched to a gene: 4. Germline values: CDR1 MDHEN, CDR2 SYDVKM. The CDR3 region is CASSLPGGASYEQYF. CDR3 DNA: TGTGCCAGCAGTTTGCCAGGGGGCGCCTCCTACGAGCAGTACTTC.

This clone has only a few counts. The chain carries TRBV10-3 and TRBJ1-1; D might be TRBD1 (6 bases). Germline V gene data show CDR1 as ENHRY and CDR2 as SYGVKD. CDR3 size: 14 residues. The V end was cut by 6 bases, the J end by 1 base, with 12 bases between. CDR3 in amino acids: CAIRNDRQNTEAFF. The DNA of the CDR3 is TGTGCCATCAGGAACGACAGGCAGAACACTGAAGCTTTCTTT.

CDR3 sequence: CASSPPGLGYEQYF. For the CDR3, the DNA is TGTGCCAGCAGTCCTCCGGGACTAGGCTACGAGCAGTACTTC. This rearrangement joins TRBV6-5 to TRBJ2-7; 8 bases align to TRBD2. The V and J ends lost 5 bases and 3 bases, in that order; junction bases with no gene match: 6. CDR1 and CDR2 (germline): MNHEY, SVGAGI. This CDR3 has 14 residues.

This clone appeared once. This chain links TRBV28 with TRBJ1-2; perhaps TRBD1 as D (6 bases). Germline V gene sequence: CDR1 MDHEN, CDR2 SYDVKM. The CDR3 loop spans 14 amino acids. V was pared by 4 bases and J by 2 bases, with 11 bases between. The CDR3 loop is CASSSPDSNYGYTF. For the CDR3, the DNA is TGTGCCAGCAGTTCACCGGACAGCAACTATGGCTACACCTTC.

The chain carries TRBV10-2 and TRBJ2-7; D is unclear. Trimming cost V 2 bases and J 3 bases, with 5 bases left between them. This CDR3 is 12 amino acids long. Germline values: CDR1 WSHSY, CDR2 SAAADI. CDR3 coding DNA: TGCGCCAGCAGTGAGAACAGCTACGAGCAGTACTTC. Amino acid sequence: CASSENSYEQYF.